This TCR beta chain was obtained from a study of cytomegalovirus exposure and HLA in healthy donors. Regarding this clone: Its antigen is currently unknown.

Study results and caveats: There were a few CMV-associated chains whose specificity for CMV antigens was confirmed in vitro. TCR beta chains numbering some 150 were designated cytomegalovirus-associated. Subsequent analysis revealed that first-cohort TCR clusters tended to co-occur in the roughly 120 validation repertoires.

The CDR3 consists of 15 residues. V dropped 3 bases and J dropped 7; count of bases not matched to a gene: 8. Germline loops: CDR1 GTSNPN, CDR2 SVGIG (reference sequence). TCRdb keeps only in-frame clones here, not all; method: immunoSEQ multiplex PCR. In the table there are 200,000 to 300,000 clones, approximately 86% of which are singletons. This sequence joins TRBV30 and TRBJ2-7; TRBD2 aligns across 14 bases. The TCR comes from a woman under 40 in good health and CMV-seropositive. Sequenced sample: PBMCs. CDR3 loop: CAWRPGLAGVAEQYF. CDR3 sequence (DNA): TGTGCCTGGAGGCCGGGACTAGCGGGAGTGGCGGAGCAGTACTTC.